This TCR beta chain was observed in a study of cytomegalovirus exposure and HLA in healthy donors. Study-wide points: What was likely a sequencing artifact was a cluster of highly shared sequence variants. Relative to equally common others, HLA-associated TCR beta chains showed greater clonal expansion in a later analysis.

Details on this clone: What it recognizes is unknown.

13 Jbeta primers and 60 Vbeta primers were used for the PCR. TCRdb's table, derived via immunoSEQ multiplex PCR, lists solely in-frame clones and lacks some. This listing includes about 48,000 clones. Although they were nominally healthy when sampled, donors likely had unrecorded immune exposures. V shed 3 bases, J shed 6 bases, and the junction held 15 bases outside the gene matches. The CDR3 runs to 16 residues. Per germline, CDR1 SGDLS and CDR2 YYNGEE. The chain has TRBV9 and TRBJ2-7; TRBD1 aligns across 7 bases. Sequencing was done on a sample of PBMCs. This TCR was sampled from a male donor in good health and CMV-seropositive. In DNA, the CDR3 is TGTGCCAGCAGCGCCGAAGACAGGGACCCATTCTTCGAGCAGTACTTC. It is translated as CASSAEDRDPFFEQYF.